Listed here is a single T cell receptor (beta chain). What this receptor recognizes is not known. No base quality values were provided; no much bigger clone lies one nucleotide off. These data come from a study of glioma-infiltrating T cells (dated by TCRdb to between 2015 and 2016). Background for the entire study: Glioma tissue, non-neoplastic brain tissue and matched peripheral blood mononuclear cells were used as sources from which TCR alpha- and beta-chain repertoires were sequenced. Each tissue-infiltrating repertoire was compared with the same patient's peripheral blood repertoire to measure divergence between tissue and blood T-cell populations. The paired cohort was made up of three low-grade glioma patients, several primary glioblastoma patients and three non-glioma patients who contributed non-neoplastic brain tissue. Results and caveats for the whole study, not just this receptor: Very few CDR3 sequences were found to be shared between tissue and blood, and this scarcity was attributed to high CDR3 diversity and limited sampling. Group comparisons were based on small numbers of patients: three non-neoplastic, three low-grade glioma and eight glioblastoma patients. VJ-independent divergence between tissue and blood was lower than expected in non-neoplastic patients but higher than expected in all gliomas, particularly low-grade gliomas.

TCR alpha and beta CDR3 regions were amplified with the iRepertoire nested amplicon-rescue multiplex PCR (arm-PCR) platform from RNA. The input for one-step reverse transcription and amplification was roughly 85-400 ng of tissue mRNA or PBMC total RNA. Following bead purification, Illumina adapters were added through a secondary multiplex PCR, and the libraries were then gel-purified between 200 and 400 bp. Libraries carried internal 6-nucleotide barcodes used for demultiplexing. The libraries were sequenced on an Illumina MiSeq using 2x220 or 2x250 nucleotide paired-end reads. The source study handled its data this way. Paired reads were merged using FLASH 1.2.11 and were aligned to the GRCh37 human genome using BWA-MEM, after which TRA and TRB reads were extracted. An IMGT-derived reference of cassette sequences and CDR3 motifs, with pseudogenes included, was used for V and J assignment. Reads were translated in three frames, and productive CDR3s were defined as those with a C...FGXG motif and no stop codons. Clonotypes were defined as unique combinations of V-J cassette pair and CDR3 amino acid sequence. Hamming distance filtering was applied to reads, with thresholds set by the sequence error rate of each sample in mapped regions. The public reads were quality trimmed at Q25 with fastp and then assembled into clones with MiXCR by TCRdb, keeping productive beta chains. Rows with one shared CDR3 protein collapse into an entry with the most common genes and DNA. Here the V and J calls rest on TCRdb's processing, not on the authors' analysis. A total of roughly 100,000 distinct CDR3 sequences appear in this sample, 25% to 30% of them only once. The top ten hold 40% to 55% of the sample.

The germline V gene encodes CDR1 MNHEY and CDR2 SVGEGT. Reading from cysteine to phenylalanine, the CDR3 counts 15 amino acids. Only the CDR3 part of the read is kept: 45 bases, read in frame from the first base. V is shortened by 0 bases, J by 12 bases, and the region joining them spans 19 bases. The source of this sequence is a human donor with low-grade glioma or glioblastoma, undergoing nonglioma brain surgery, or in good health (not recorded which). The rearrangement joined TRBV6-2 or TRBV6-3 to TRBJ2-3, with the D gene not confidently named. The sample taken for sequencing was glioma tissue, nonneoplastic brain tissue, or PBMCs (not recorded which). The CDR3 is CASSYSAASNQPQYF. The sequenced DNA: TGTGCCAGCAGTTACTCTGCGGCGTCCAACCAACCCCAGTATTTT.